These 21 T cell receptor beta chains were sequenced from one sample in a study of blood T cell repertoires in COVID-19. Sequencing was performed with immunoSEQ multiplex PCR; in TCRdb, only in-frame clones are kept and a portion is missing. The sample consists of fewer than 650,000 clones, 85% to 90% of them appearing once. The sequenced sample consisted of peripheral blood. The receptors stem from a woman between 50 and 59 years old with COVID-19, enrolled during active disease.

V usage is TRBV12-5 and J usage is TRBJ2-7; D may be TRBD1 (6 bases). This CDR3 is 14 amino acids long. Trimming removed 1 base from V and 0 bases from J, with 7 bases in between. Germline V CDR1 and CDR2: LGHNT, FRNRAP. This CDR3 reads CASGLGTASYEQYF. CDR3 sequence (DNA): TGTGCTAGTGGTTTGGGGACAGCCTCCTACGAGCAGTACTTC.

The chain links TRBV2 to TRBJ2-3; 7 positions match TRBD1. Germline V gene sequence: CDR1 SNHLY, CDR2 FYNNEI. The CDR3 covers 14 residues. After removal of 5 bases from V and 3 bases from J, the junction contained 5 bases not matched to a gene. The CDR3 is CASSKNRGTDTQYF. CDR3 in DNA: TGTGCCAGCAGTAAAAACAGGGGAACAGATACGCAGTATTTT.

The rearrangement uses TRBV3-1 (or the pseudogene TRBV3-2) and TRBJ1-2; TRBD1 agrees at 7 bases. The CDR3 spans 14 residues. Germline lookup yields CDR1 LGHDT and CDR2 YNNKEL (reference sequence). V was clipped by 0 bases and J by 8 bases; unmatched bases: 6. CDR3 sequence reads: CASSQEIQGTGYTF. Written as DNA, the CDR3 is TGTGCCAGCAGCCAAGAAATACAGGGGACAGGCTACACCTTC.

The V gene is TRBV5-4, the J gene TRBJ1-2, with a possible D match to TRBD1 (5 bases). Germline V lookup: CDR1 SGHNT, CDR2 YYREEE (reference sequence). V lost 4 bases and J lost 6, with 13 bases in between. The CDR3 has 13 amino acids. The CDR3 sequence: CASSPPGGNGYTF. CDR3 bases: TGTGCCAGCAGCCCCCCGGGGGGAAATGGCTACACCTTC.

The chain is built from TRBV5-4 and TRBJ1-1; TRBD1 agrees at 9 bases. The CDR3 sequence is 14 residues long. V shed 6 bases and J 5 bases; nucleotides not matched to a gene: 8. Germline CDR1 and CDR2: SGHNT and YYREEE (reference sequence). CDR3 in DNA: TGTGCCAGCATCACAGGGGGCAGGGAGACTGAAGCTTTCTTT. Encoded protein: CASITGGRETEAFF.

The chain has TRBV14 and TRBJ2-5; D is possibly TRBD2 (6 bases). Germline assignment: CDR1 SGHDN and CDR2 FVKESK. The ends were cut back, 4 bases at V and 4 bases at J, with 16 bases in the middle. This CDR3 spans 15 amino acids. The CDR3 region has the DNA TGTGCCAGCAGCCCGGCCCGCGGGGTGGCAGAGACCCAGTACTTC. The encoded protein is CASSPARGVAETQYF.

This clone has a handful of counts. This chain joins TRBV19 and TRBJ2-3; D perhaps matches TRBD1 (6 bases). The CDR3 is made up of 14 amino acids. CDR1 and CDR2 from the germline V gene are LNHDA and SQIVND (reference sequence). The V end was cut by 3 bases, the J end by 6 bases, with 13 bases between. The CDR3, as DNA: TGTGCCAGTAGTATCTCCAGGGGTATGGATACGCAGTATTTT. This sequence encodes CASSISRGMDTQYF.

The CDR3 is CASVGGPGANVLTF. Here the CDR3 DNA reads TGTGCCAGCGTCGGAGGGCCTGGGGCCAACGTCCTGACTTTC. This chain links TRBV2 with TRBJ2-6; weak D call: TRBD2 (6 bases). Germline V gene sequence: CDR1 SNHLY, CDR2 FYNNEI. The CDR3 sequence is 14 residues long. Trimming cost V 8 bases and J 2 bases, with 10 bases left between them.

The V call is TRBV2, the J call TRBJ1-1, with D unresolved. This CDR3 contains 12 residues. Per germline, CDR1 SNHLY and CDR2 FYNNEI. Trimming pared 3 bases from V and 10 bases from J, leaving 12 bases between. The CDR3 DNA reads TGTGCCAGCAGTGATGCCTTTCGCGCAGCTTTCTTT. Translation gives CASSDAFRAAFF.

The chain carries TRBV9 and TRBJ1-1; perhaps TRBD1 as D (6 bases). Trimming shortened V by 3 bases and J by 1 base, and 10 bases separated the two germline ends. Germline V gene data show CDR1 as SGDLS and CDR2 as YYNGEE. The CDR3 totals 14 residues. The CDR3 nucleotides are TGTGCCAGCAGCGCCGGACAGACGAACACTGAAGCTTTCTTT. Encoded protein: CASSAGQTNTEAFF. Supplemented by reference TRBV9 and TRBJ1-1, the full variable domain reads DSGVTQTPKHLITATGQRVTLRCSPRSGDLSVYWYQQSLDQGLQFLIQYYNGEERAKGNILERFSAQQFPDLHSELNLSSLELGDSALYFCASSAGQTNTEAFFGQGTRLTVV.

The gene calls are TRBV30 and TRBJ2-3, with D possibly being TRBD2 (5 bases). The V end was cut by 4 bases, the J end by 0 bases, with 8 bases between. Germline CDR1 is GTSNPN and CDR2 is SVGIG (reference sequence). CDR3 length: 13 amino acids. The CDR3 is CAWTRTSTDTQYF. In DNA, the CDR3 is TGTGCCTGGACAAGGACTAGCACAGATACGCAGTATTTT.

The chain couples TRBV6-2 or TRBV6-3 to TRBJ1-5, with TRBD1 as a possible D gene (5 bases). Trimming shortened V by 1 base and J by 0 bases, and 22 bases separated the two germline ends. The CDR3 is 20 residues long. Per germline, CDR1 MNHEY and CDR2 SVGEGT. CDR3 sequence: CASSYFSRGKLPYSNQPQHF. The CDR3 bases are TGTGCCAGCAGTTACTTTTCTCGGGGGAAGTTACCCTATAGCAATCAGCCCCAGCATTTT.

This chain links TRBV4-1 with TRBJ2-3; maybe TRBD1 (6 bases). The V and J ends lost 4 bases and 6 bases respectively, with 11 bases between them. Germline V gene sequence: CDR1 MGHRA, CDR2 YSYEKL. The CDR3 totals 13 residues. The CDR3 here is CASSLLQGDTQYF. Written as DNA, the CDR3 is TGCGCCAGCAGCCTCCTACAGGGCGATACGCAGTATTTT.

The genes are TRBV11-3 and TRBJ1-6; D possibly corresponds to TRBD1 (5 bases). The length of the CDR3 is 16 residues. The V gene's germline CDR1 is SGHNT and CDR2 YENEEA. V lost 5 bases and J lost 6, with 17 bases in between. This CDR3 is CASSPRDLAFNSPLHF. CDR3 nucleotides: TGTGCCAGCAGCCCGCGGGACCTAGCTTTTAATTCACCCCTCCACTTT.

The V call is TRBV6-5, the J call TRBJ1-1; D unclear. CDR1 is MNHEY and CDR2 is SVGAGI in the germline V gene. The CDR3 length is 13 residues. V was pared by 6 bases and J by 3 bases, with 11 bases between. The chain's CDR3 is CASRREADTEAFF. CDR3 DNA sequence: TGTGCCAGCAGGAGGGAGGCGGACACTGAAGCTTTCTTT.

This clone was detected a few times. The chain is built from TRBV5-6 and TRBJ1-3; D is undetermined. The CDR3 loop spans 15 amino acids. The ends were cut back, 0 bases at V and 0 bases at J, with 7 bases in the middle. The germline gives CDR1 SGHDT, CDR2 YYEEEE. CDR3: CASSLGTYSGNTIYF. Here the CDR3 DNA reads TGTGCCAGCAGCTTGGGTACATACTCTGGAAACACCATATATTTT.

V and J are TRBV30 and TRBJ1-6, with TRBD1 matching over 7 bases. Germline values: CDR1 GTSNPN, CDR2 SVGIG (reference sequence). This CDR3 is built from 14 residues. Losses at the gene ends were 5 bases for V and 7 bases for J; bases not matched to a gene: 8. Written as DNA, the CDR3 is TGTGCCTGGGAACTTGGGACAGTAAATTCACCCCTCCACTTT. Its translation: CAWELGTVNSPLHF.

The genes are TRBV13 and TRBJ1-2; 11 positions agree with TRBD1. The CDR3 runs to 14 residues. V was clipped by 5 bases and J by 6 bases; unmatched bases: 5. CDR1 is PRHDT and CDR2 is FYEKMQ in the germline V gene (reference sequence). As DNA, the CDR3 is TGTGCCAGCAGCCCCTGGACAGGGGGCAATGGCTACACCTTC. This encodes CASSPWTGGNGYTF.

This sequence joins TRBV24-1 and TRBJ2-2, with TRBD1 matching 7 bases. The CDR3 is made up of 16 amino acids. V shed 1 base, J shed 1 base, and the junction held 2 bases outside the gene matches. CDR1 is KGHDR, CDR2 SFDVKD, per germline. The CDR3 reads CATSDFYRGNTGELFF. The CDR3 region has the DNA TGTGCCACCAGTGATTTTTACAGGGGGAACACCGGGGAGCTGTTTTTT.

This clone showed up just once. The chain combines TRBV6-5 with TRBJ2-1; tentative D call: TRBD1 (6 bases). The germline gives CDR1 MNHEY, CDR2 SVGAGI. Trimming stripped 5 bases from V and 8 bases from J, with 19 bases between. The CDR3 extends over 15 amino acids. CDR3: CASSRAGRGRDEQFF. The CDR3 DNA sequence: TGTGCCAGCAGTCGGGCGGGCAGGGGCCGGGATGAGCAGTTCTTC.

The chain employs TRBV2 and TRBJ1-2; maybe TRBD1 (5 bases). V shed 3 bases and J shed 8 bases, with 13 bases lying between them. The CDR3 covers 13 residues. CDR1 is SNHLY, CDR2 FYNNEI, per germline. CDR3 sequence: CASSEEGWVGYTF. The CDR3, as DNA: TGTGCCAGCAGTGAGGAGGGGTGGGTAGGCTACACCTTC.